This entry describes one T cell receptor (beta chain). The record originates from a study of shared clonotypes between healthy human individuals. The CDR3 is made up of 16 amino acids. Germline-derived CDR1 and CDR2 are SGDLS and YYNGEE. V lost 4 bases to trimming and J lost 4 bases, with 19 bases between them. Clones were sequenced by immunoSEQ multiplex PCR, and TCRdb holds only the in-frame ones, with some missing. Of about 2.2 million clones listed, 90% to 95% were seen once; the top ten hold over 1.5%. Positive CCR7 selection of CD45RO-negative cells yielded the naive CD8 cells, and terminally differentiated effector memory CD45RA+ cells were excluded.

V and J are TRBV9 and TRBJ2-3, with D perhaps TRBD1 (5 bases). The sequence derives from a man aged 18-30 years in good health. Some clones in this sample may be carry-over from other donors' samples. The source material was naive CD8+ T cells from PBMCs. The CDR3 spells CASSPQDTYFPDTQYF. CDR3 nucleotide sequence: TGTGCCAGCAGCCCCCAGGACACTTACTTCCCAGATACGCAGTATTTT.